This T cell receptor (beta chain) was recorded in a study of radiotherapy plus CTLA-4 blockade in lung cancer. Looking at the study overall: Objective response was observed in 18% of patients, and disease control in less than 35%.

Points on this clone: What it binds is not known.

Study-level findings and limits: Peripheral blood showed expansion of tumor-derived TCR clones after radiotherapy and ipilimumab.

J gave up 4 bases and V 4 bases, and 7 bases lay outside the gene matches. The CDR3 sequence is 15 residues long. CDR1 is MNHEY and CDR2 is SVGAGI in the germline V gene. Assay used: immunoSEQ multiplex PCR; TCRdb lists only in-frame clones, some missing. This table has fewer than 55,000 clones, 60% to 80% appearing once. Lung cancer patients with chemo-refractory metastatic non-small-cell disease were given focal radiation plus CTLA-4 blockade with ipilimumab. The V call is TRBV6-5, the J call TRBJ2-3; 8 bases map to TRBD2. This receptor was identified in a human donor with non-small cell lung cancer whose response to radiotherapy plus ipilimumab could not be evaluated. Material: peripheral blood, obtained from a patient treated with radiotherapy plus ipilimumab. CDR3 in amino acids: CASSLVAGRADTQYF. The CDR3 coding sequence is TGTGCCAGCAGTTTAGTAGCGGGACGGGCAGATACGCAGTATTTT.